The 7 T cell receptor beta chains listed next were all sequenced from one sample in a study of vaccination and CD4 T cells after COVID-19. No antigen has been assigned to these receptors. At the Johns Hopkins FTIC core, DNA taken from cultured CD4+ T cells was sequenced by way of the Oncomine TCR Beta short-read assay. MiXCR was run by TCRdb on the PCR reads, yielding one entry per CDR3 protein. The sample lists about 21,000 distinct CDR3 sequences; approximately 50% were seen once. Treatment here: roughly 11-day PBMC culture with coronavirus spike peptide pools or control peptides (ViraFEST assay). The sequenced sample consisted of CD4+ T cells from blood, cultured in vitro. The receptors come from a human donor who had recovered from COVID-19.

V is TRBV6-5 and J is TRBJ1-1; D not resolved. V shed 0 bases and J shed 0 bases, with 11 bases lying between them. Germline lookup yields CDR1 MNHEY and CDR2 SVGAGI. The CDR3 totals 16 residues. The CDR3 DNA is TGTGCCAGCAGTTACTCGAAGATCTGGGTGAACACTGAAGCTTTCTTT. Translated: CASSYSKIWVNTEAFF.

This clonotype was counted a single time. The CDR3 DNA follows: TGTGCCAGCAGACTACAGGATACAGTATATTCACCCCTCCACTTT. It encodes CASRLQDTVYSPLHF. V usage is TRBV12-3 or TRBV12-4 and J usage is TRBJ1-6, with D possibly matching TRBD1 (5 bases). Trimming removed 6 bases at V and 8 bases at J, with 17 bases between. CDR3 size: 15 residues.

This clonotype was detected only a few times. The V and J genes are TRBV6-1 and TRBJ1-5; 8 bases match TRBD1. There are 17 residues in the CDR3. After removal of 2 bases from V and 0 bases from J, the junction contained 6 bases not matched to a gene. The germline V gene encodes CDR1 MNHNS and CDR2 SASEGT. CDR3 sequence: CASSELQGGYSNQPQHF. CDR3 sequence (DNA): TGTGCCAGCAGTGAATTACAGGGGGGGTATAGCAATCAGCCCCAGCATTTT.

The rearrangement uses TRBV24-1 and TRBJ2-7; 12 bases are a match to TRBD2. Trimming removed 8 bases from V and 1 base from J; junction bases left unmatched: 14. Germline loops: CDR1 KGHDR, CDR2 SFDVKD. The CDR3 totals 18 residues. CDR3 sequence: CATIRATSGSEGSYEQYF. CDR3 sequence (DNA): TGTGCCACCATCAGAGCGACTAGCGGGAGTGAAGGGTCCTACGAGCAGTACTTC.

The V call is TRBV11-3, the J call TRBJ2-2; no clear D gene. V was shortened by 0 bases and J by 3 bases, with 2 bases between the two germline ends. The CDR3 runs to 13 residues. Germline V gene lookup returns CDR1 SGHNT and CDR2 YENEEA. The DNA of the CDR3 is TGTGCCAGCAGCTTAGAGCACACCGGGGAGCTGTTTTTT. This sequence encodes CASSLEHTGELFF.

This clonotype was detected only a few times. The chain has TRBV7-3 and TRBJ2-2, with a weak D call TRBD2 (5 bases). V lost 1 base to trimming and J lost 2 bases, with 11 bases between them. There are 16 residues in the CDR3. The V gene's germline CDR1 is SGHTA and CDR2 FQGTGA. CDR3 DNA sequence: TGTGCCAGCAGCTTAAGGGCAGCGGATAACACCGGGGAGCTGTTTTTT. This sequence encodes CASSLRAADNTGELFF.

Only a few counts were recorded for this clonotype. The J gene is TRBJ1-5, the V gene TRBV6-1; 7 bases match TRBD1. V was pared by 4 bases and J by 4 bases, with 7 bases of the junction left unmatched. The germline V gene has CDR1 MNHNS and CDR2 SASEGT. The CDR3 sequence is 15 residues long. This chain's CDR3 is CASSGTGQINQPQHF. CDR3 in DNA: TGTGCCAGCAGTGGCACGGGACAGATTAATCAGCCCCAGCATTTT.